One and the same sample provided the 5 T cell receptor beta chains below, sequenced in a study of T cells in Graves' hyperthyroidism and ophthalmopathy. Amplification targeted TCR beta CDR3 regions from RNA transcripts. A set of HTBI primers served as the primers for a first-round RT-PCR of the TCR CDR3. Via MiXCR, TCRdb re-called the multiplex PCR reads, giving one row per CDR3 protein. The data hold hundreds of thousands of distinct CDR3 sequences, with approximately 42% observed a single time. Sequencing was done on a sample of peripheral blood or thyroid tissue (not recorded which). The source of these receptors is an adult man with Graves' disease, either hyperthyroidism or ophthalmopathy (not recorded which).

The V and J genes are TRBV2 and TRBJ2-3; 9 bases are a match to TRBD2. The CDR3 totals 18 residues. Germline CDR1 reads SNHLY; CDR2 reads FYNNEI. V trimming: 5 bases; J trimming: 4 bases; junction bases outside the gene matches: 16. The CDR3 loop is CASSPTHGAGGTPDTQYF. The CDR3, as DNA: TGTGCCAGCAGTCCGACCCACGGGGCGGGAGGGACACCAGATACGCAGTATTTT.

The chain employs TRBV12-3 or TRBV12-4 and TRBJ2-1; D is tentatively TRBD1 or TRBD2 (6 bases each). The CDR3 runs to 16 residues. The V gene lost 1 base and the J gene lost 7 bases, with 17 bases spanning the gap. The DNA for the CDR3 is TGTGCCAGCAGTTTAGAGTGGGGGGCAGGATCGAATGAGCAGTTCTTC. Its protein product is CASSLEWGAGSNEQFF.

This clonotype showed up many times. This chain links TRBV29-1 with TRBJ1-1, with D perhaps TRBD1 (6 bases). This CDR3 contains 12 residues. The germline V and J ends were trimmed by 2 bases and 6 bases, with 10 bases remaining between them. The germline CDR1 and CDR2 sequences are SQVTM and ANQGSEA. CDR3 nucleotide sequence: TGCAGCGTTGAACAGGGGATCGCTGAAGCTTTCTTT. Its translation is CSVEQGIAEAFF.

The chain uses TRBV9 and TRBJ2-5; TRBD2 matches at 7 bases. CDR1 is SGDLS, CDR2 YYNGEE, per germline. The length of the CDR3 is 15 residues. V was clipped by 0 bases and J by 3 bases; unmatched bases: 5. CDR3 sequence (DNA): TGTGCCAGCAGCGTAGCTCTAGCGGACGAAGAGACCCAGTACTTC. This gives the protein CASSVALADEETQYF.

The chain uses TRBV7-2 and TRBJ1-5, with D perhaps TRBD1 (5 bases). The CDR3 is 17 residues long. Germline V gene data show CDR1 as SGHTA and CDR2 as FQGNSA. V was pared by 5 bases and J by 7 bases, with 24 bases between. The CDR3 loop reads CASSDAGAGGSRQPQHF. For the CDR3, the DNA is TGTGCCAGCAGCGACGCCGGGGCGGGGGGTTCGAGACAGCCCCAGCATTTT.